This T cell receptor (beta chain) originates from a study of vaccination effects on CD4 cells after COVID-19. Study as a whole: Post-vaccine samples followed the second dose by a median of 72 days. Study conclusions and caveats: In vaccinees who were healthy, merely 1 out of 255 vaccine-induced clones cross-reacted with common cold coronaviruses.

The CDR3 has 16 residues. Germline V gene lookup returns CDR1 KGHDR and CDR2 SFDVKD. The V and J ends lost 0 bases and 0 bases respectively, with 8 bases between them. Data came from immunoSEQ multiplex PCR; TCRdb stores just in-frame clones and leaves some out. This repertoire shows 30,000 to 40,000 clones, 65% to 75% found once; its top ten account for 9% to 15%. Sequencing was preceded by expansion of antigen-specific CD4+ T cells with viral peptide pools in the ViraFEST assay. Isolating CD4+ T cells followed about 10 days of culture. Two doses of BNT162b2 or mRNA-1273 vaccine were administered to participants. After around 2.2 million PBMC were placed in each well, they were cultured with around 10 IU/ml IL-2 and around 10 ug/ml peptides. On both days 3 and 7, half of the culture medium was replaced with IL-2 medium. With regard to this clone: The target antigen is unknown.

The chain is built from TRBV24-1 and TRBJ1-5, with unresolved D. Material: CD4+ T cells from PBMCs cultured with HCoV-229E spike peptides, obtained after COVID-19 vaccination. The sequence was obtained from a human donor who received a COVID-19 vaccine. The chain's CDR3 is CATSDLAAYSNQPQHF. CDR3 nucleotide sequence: TGTGCCACCAGTGATTTGGCAGCGTATAGCAATCAGCCCCAGCATTTT.